Following are 14 T cell receptor beta chains from one sample sequenced in a study of blood T cell repertoires in COVID-19. Libraries were prepared by immunoSEQ multiplex PCR; TCRdb keeps only in-frame clonotypes and omits some of them. The table records 190,000 or so clones, around nine tenths of them present only once. Sequenced input: peripheral blood. The source is a man aged 35-49 years with active or convalescent COVID-19.

The chain combines TRBV4-1 with TRBJ2-5; 7 bases map to TRBD1. V shed 8 bases, J shed 5 bases, and the junction held 5 bases outside the gene matches. CDR3 length: 12 amino acids. Germline lookup yields CDR1 MGHRA and CDR2 YSYEKL. The CDR3 spells CASSPQGETQYF. For the CDR3, the DNA is TGCGCCAGCTCACCACAGGGGGAGACCCAGTACTTC.

V usage is TRBV9 and J usage is TRBJ2-3; TRBD1 matches at 8 bases. V gave up 3 bases and J gave up 0 bases; unmatched junction bases: 6. Germline assignment: CDR1 SGDLS and CDR2 YYNGEE. CDR3 size: 16 residues. The chain's CDR3 is CASSGATGASTDTQYF. CDR3 in DNA: TGTGCCAGCAGCGGAGCGACAGGGGCCAGCACAGATACGCAGTATTTT.

The J gene is TRBJ1-3, the V gene TRBV5-6; unclear D gene. CDR1 is SGHDT, CDR2 YYEEEE, per germline. The V end lost 2 bases, the J end lost 0 bases, and 9 bases lay between the germline ends. There are 15 residues in the CDR3. The DNA for the CDR3 is TGTGCCAGCAGCTTTATTGCCGGCTCTGGAAACACCATATATTTT. It yields the protein CASSFIAGSGNTIYF.

This clone was recorded a few times. This chain uses TRBV9 with TRBJ2-7; TRBD1 is a possible D gene (6 bases). With 4 bases removed from V and 0 bases from J, the gap between germline ends came to 14 bases. The germline gives CDR1 SGDLS, CDR2 YYNGEE. The CDR3 is 15 residues long. CDR3 sequence (DNA): TGTGCCAGCAGCCCGACAGGTCCTAGCTCCTACGAGCAGTACTTC. Its protein product is CASSPTGPSSYEQYF.

The chain joins TRBV11-3 to TRBJ2-5; D may be TRBD1 (5 bases). Germline V gene data show CDR1 as SGHNT and CDR2 as YENEEA. The length of the CDR3 is 13 residues. V lost 4 bases and J 14 bases, leaving 20 bases between the germline ends. CDR3 in amino acids: CASSCYQIMTDYF. The CDR3 region has the DNA TGTGCCAGCAGCTGTTATCAAATAATGACAGACTACTTC.

The CDR3 DNA is TGTGCCAGCAGCCAAGACAGCGAGCAGTACTTC. This gives the protein CASSQDSEQYF. The chain couples TRBV4-2 to TRBJ2-7; unclear D gene. Germline CDR1 is LGHNA and CDR2 is YNFKEQ. V lost 0 bases, J lost 6 bases, and 3 bases lay in between. This CDR3 spans 11 amino acids.

This rearrangement joins TRBV11-3 to TRBJ2-3; D gene unclear. Between the trimmed V and J ends, which lost 5 bases and 1 base, there was a span of 10 bases. The CDR3 is 14 amino acids. Germline loops: CDR1 SGHNT, CDR2 YENEEA. The CDR3 nucleotides are TGTGCCAGCAGCCCTCGACGGGGCACAGATACGCAGTATTTT. Encoded protein: CASSPRRGTDTQYF.

The chain couples TRBV5-6 to TRBJ2-5; 9 nucleotides align to TRBD1. CDR3 size: 16 residues. V trimming: 0 bases; J trimming: 4 bases; junction bases outside the gene matches: 7. Germline V gene lookup returns CDR1 SGHDT and CDR2 YYEEEE. DNA for the CDR3: TGTGCCAGCAGCTTGGTGAAGGACAGGGGCGGAGAGACCCAGTACTTC. Translating it yields CASSLVKDRGGETQYF.

V is TRBV28 and J is TRBJ2-7, with D tentatively TRBD1 (6 bases). Between the trimmed V and J ends, which lost 7 bases and 6 bases, there was a span of 10 bases. CDR1 is MDHEN, CDR2 SYDVKM, per germline. The CDR3 spans 11 residues. The CDR3 is CASTVRGEQYF. In DNA, the CDR3 is TGTGCCAGCACCGTCAGGGGCGAGCAGTACTTC.

The chain has TRBV10-3 and TRBJ1-2, with 8 nucleotides matching TRBD1. J gave up 7 bases and V 2 bases, and 3 bases lay outside the gene matches. The germline gives CDR1 ENHRY, CDR2 SYGVKD. The CDR3 is made up of 13 amino acids. DNA of the CDR3: TGTGCCATCAGTGAGCTGCAGGGGGCTGGCTACACCTTC. Its protein is CAISELQGAGYTF.

The CDR3 DNA is TGTGCCAGCAGCTTACAAGGCGACAGGGGCGGTTCACCCCTCCACTTT. It yields the protein CASSLQGDRGGSPLHF. The chain recombines TRBV7-8 with TRBJ1-6, with TRBD1 matching over 8 bases. The CDR3 length is 16 residues. The V and J ends lost 2 bases and 9 bases, in that order; junction bases with no gene match: 9. Germline V gives CDR1 SGHVS, CDR2 FQNEAQ.

This chain uses TRBV11-3 with TRBJ2-1; possibly TRBD1 for D (6 bases). Trimming removed 6 bases at V and 10 bases at J, with 16 bases between. CDR1 is SGHNT, CDR2 YENEEA, per germline. The CDR3 covers 13 residues. CDR3 DNA sequence: TGTGCCAGCAGTTTAATACAGGGACAAGAGCAGTTCTTC. Residues: CASSLIQGQEQFF.

The CDR3 protein is CASSLEQGNYGYTF. CDR3 DNA sequence: TGTGCCAGCAGCTTAGAACAGGGTAACTATGGCTACACCTTC. V is TRBV13 and J is TRBJ1-2, with D possibly TRBD1 on 6 matching bases. The V end was cut by 1 base, the J end by 1 base, with 7 bases between. This CDR3 is 14 amino acids long. Germline V gene sequence: CDR1 PRHDT, CDR2 FYEKMQ (reference sequence).

J is TRBJ1-3 and V is TRBV6-5, with D hard to call. Germline values: CDR1 MNHEY, CDR2 SVGAGI. V lost 8 bases to trimming and J lost 2 bases, with 10 bases between them. The CDR3 sequence is 13 residues long. This chain's CDR3 is CASARSAGNTIYF. In DNA form, the CDR3 reads TGTGCCAGCGCGAGGTCCGCTGGAAACACCATATATTTT.